This T cell receptor (beta chain) was recovered during a study of T cells in Graves' hyperthyroidism and ophthalmopathy. General observations from the study: Prediction of ophthalmopathy progression came a median approximately 6 months pre-onset.

This clonotype was observed a handful of times. Antigen: not known. A much larger clone sits a single nucleotide away, making a read error possible. RNA transcripts served as the template for amplifying TCR beta CDR3 regions. An initial round of RT-PCR targeting the TCR CDR3 relied on the HTBI primer set. Via MiXCR, TCRdb re-called the multiplex PCR reads, giving one row per CDR3 protein. The data hold around 690,000 distinct CDR3 sequences, with roughly 17% observed a single time. Germline loops: CDR1 MNHEY, CDR2 SMNVEV (reference sequence). V was cut by 10 bases and J by 7 bases, with 23 bases left in between. The CDR3 spans 15 residues.

The chain combines TRBV27 with TRBJ2-1; D not resolved. Sample: blood. The source is a man between 45 and 60 years old with Graves' hyperthyroidism. CDR3 DNA sequence: TGTGCCAACAAAATCGGACCAGTCAACCGGAATGAGCAGTTCTTC. As protein: CANKIGPVNRNEQFF.